These 26 T cell receptor beta chains were all obtained from the same sample, sequenced in a study of cytomegalovirus exposure and HLA in healthy donors. Primers included in the PCR were 60 Vbeta and 13 Jbeta primers. Sequenced by immunoSEQ multiplex PCR; TCRdb stores in-frame clones only, minus some. Here the sample spans about 140,000 clones, roughly four fifths being singletons. The sequenced sample was PBMCs. These TCRs come from a middle-aged woman in good health and CMV-seronegative.

The chain links TRBV6-1 to TRBJ1-3; no clear D. Germline V gene data show CDR1 as MNHNS and CDR2 as SASEGT. The V gene lost 7 bases and the J gene lost 4 bases, with 17 bases spanning the gap. This CDR3 spans 15 amino acids. DNA for the CDR3: TGTGCCAGCATCCCCTCCGGGGTATCAGGAAACACCATATATTTT. This sequence encodes CASIPSGVSGNTIYF.

V gene TRBV12-5 combines with J gene TRBJ1-2, with a tentative D call TRBD1 (5 bases). This CDR3 region has 14 residues. Germline assignment: CDR1 LGHNT and CDR2 FRNRAP. Trimming cost V 7 bases and J 4 bases, with 16 bases left between them. The CDR3: CASARTPGGYGYTF. The CDR3 DNA reads as TGTGCTAGTGCCCGGACACCCGGTGGCTATGGCTACACCTTC.

The CDR3 DNA follows: TGTGCCAGCAGCTTTGGCAACTCTGGAAACACCATATATTTT. It translates to CASSFGNSGNTIYF. The chain employs TRBV7-9 and TRBJ1-3; no firm D call. This CDR3 is 14 amino acids long. Trimming removed 3 bases from V and 0 bases from J, with 6 bases in between. Germline CDR1 SEHNR, CDR2 FQNEAQ (reference sequence).

This clone was observed a handful of times. The rearrangement joins TRBV4-1 to TRBJ1-4; D gene unclear. V shed 0 bases and J shed 5 bases, with 13 bases lying between them. The CDR3 extends over 16 amino acids. CDR1 is MGHRA, CDR2 YSYEKL, per germline. CDR3: CASSQEYGEANEKLFF. DNA of the CDR3: TGCGCCAGCAGCCAAGAATACGGAGAGGCAAATGAAAAACTGTTTTTT.

The chain joins TRBV9 to TRBJ2-5; 10 bases fit TRBD2. CDR1 is SGDLS and CDR2 is YYNGEE in the germline V gene. The CDR3 runs 16 residues. The V segment lost 0 bases and the J segment 0 bases; nucleotides outside the gene matches: 2. In nucleotides, the CDR3 is TGTGCCAGCAGCGTAGATAGCGGGGGGTACCAAGAGACCCAGTACTTC. Its protein is CASSVDSGGYQETQYF. The entire variable domain, with the rest obtained from reference TRBV9 and TRBJ2-5, is as follows: DSGVTQTPKHLITATGQRVTLRCSPRSGDLSVYWYQQSLDQGLQFLIQYYNGEERAKGNILERFSAQQFPDLHSELNLSSLELGDSALYFCASSVDSGGYQETQYFGPGTRLLVL.

The chain has TRBV18 and TRBJ2-5; D perhaps matches TRBD2 (5 bases). Germline CDR1 reads KGHSH; CDR2 reads LQKENI. Deletions cut 1 base from V and 5 bases from J, with 8 bases between. The CDR3 covers 13 residues. CDR3 amino acids: CASSPLSAETQYF. For the CDR3, the DNA is TGTGCCAGCTCACCACTTAGCGCGGAGACCCAGTACTTC.

V gene TRBV9 combines with J gene TRBJ2-7, with D maybe TRBD2 (6 bases). Germline V CDR1 and CDR2: SGDLS, YYNGEE. The V gene lost 4 bases and the J gene lost 4 bases, with 18 bases spanning the gap. The length of the CDR3 is 15 residues. Here the CDR3 reads CASSLSGTSAYEQYF. As DNA, the CDR3 is TGTGCCAGCAGCCTGTCCGGGACTTCTGCGTACGAGCAGTACTTC.

The chain carries TRBV20-1 and TRBJ1-2; D unresolved. This CDR3 region has 11 residues. Deletions cut 8 bases from V and 7 bases from J, with 14 bases between. Germline V gene lookup returns CDR1 DFQATT and CDR2 SNEGSKA (reference sequence). In nucleotides, the CDR3 is TGCAGTAGCGACTCTCGGAGTGGCTACACCTTC. It encodes CSSDSRSGYTF.

The chain joins TRBV2 to TRBJ2-3; maybe TRBD2 (6 bases). The V and J ends lost 6 bases and 2 bases respectively, with 12 bases between them. Germline values: CDR1 SNHLY, CDR2 FYNNEI. CDR3 length: 14 residues. In DNA form, the CDR3 reads TGTGCCAGCAGAAGGCGGGGAATCACAGATACGCAGTATTTT. Its translation: CASRRRGITDTQYF.

The chain couples TRBV12-5 to TRBJ2-3; tentative D call: TRBD1 (5 bases). The CDR3 is 12 amino acids. V was cut by 7 bases and J by 4 bases, with 9 bases left in between. Germline V gene lookup returns CDR1 LGHNT and CDR2 FRNRAP. Written as DNA, the CDR3 is TGTGCTAGTGCCTCGACAGCAGATACGCAGTATTTT. As protein: CASASTADTQYF.

The V call is TRBV29-1, the J call TRBJ1-4; the D gene is possibly TRBD1 (5 bases). The CDR3 is 13 residues long. V was cut by 7 bases and J by 0 bases, with 9 bases left in between. The germline gives CDR1 SQVTM, CDR2 ANQGSEA. CDR3 sequence: CSAGHATNEKLFF. CDR3 coding DNA: TGCAGCGCAGGACACGCAACTAATGAAAAACTGTTTTTT.

DNA for the CDR3: TGTGCCACCAGCCCGGGACAGGGGAACACCGGGGAGCTGTTTTTT. The encoded protein is CATSPGQGNTGELFF. The chain couples TRBV15 to TRBJ2-2; the match to TRBD1 covers 9 bases. Unmatched junction bases numbered 2, after V lost 5 bases and J lost 1 base. This CDR3 has 15 amino acids. Looked up from germline, CDR1 is LNHNV and CDR2 is YYDKDF (reference sequence).

This CDR3 reads CASSRRPGFGFSGANVLTF. The CDR3 coding sequence is TGTGCCAGCAGCAGGAGACCGGGTTTTGGGTTCTCTGGGGCCAACGTCCTGACTTTC. This chain uses TRBV5-6 with TRBJ2-6; D gene unclear. The CDR3 spans 19 residues. Germline CDR1 SGHDT, CDR2 YYEEEE. Between the trimmed V and J ends, which lost 4 bases and 0 bases, there was a span of 20 bases.

The chain couples TRBV29-1 to TRBJ2-1, with a possible D match to TRBD2 (6 bases). The CDR3 is 10 amino acids. V lost 5 bases and J 12 bases, leaving 11 bases between the germline ends. Germline V lookup: CDR1 SQVTM, CDR2 ANQGSEA. The CDR3: CSVYLGGQFF. As DNA, the CDR3 is TGCAGCGTTTATCTGGGGGGGCAGTTCTTC.

The J gene is TRBJ2-3, the V gene TRBV5-1; possible D gene TRBD1, 5 bases. This CDR3 has 13 amino acids. The V and J ends lost 0 bases and 5 bases respectively, with 7 bases between them. Germline V lookup: CDR1 SGHRS, CDR2 YFSETQ. In nucleotides, the CDR3 is TGCGCCAGCAGCTTGGGGACATTAGATACGCAGTATTTT. Translation gives CASSLGTLDTQYF.

This clone occurred a few times. V gene TRBV5-6 combines with J gene TRBJ1-1; maybe TRBD1 (5 bases). V lost 3 bases and J 4 bases, leaving 13 bases between the germline ends. Germline CDR1 SGHDT, CDR2 YYEEEE. The CDR3 contains 14 residues. Here the CDR3 reads CASSSQGVGTEAFF. The DNA of the CDR3 is TGTGCCAGCAGCTCGCAGGGCGTTGGCACTGAAGCTTTCTTT.

The rearrangement joins TRBV5-5 to TRBJ2-7; no clear D. V lost 4 bases and J 2 bases, leaving 10 bases between the germline ends. CDR1 is SGHKS and CDR2 is YYEKEE in the germline V gene (reference sequence). The CDR3 has 13 residues. DNA of the CDR3: TGTGCCAGCAGCCCTCTTGCGACCTACGAGCAGTACTTC. This encodes CASSPLATYEQYF.

This chain connects TRBV9 to TRBJ1-1; 7 bases line up with TRBD1. The CDR3 is made up of 16 amino acids. Germline V gives CDR1 SGDLS, CDR2 YYNGEE. The junction had 8 bases not matched to a gene; V was cut back by 0 bases and J by 3 bases. CDR3 residues: CASSVEGGAGHTEAFF. CDR3 sequence (DNA): TGTGCCAGCAGCGTAGAAGGGGGCGCGGGGCACACTGAAGCTTTCTTT.

The J gene is TRBJ1-1, the V gene TRBV6-6; D may be TRBD1 (5 bases). V dropped 4 bases and J dropped 5 bases, with 14 bases sitting between them. CDR1 and CDR2 from the germline V gene are MNHNY and SVGAGI (reference sequence). This CDR3 region has 14 residues. The CDR3 DNA reads TGTGCCAGCAGTTCTAGGGGCGCAAGGACTGAAGCTTTCTTT. Translated, it gives CASSSRGARTEAFF.

The chain carries TRBV5-5 and TRBJ2-7; D perhaps matches TRBD2 (5 bases). V was trimmed by 7 bases and J by 5 bases, leaving 13 bases between them. The germline gives CDR1 SGHKS, CDR2 YYEKEE (reference sequence). CDR3 length: 12 residues. The chain's CDR3 is CASSRGSHEQYV. The DNA for the CDR3 is TGTGCCAGCTCCCGAGGGTCCCACGAGCAGTACGTC.

A remark on this clone: Its ends do not fully match the called genes, so a read error is possible. The CDR3 protein is CSSSLGTGEVTNEKLFF. The CDR3 coding sequence is TGTTCCAGCAGCTTAGGGACAGGGGAGGTAACTAATGAAAAACTGTTTTTT. V usage is TRBV7-9 and J usage is TRBJ1-4; TRBD1 matches at 10 bases. The CDR3 has 17 residues. Germline V gene data show CDR1 as SEHNR and CDR2 as FQNEAQ (reference sequence).

The V call is TRBV7-2, the J call TRBJ1-1; D call uncertain. Trimming took off 4 bases at V and 4 bases at J, with 13 bases between the two ends. Germline CDR1 and CDR2: SGHTA and FQGNSA. The CDR3 loop spans 14 amino acids. The CDR3 sequence: CASSYQTMGTEAFF. Here the CDR3 DNA reads TGTGCCAGCAGCTATCAGACTATGGGCACTGAAGCTTTCTTT.

The chain has TRBV23-1 and TRBJ2-7, with 9 bases identical to TRBD1. TRBV23-1 belongs to the ORF category, with a function that is uncertain. The junction had 19 bases not matched to a gene; V was cut back by 7 bases and J by 3 bases. This CDR3 is built from 18 residues. The CDR3 spells CASTRSGQGATPYYEQYV. Here the CDR3 DNA reads TGCGCCAGCACCCGATCGGGACAGGGCGCGACTCCCTACTACGAGCAGTACGTC.

The V call is TRBV27, the J call TRBJ1-2; a weak D match, TRBD1 (5 bases). The ends were cut back, 0 bases at V and 7 bases at J, with 9 bases in the middle. The CDR3 spans 13 residues. The germline gives CDR1 MNHEY, CDR2 SMNVEV (reference sequence). The CDR3 sequence is CASSLSVTAGYTF. The CDR3 region has the DNA TGTGCCAGCAGTTTATCGGTGACAGCTGGCTACACCTTC.

The chain combines TRBV19 with TRBJ2-1, with D possibly TRBD1 on 5 matching bases. V was shortened by 4 bases and J by 9 bases, with 10 bases between the two germline ends. Germline V gene sequence: CDR1 LNHDA, CDR2 SQIVND (reference sequence). The CDR3 spans 12 residues. The DNA of the CDR3 is TGTGCCAGTAGTACCCAGGGTCGTGAGCAGTTCTTC. It encodes CASSTQGREQFF.

The chain recombines TRBV7-6 with TRBJ1-5; D not resolved. The CDR3 is 13 amino acids. The ends were cut back, 1 base at V and 7 bases at J, with 8 bases in the middle. Per the germline V gene, CDR1 is SGHVS and CDR2 is FNYEAQ. The CDR3 DNA reads as TGTGCCAGCAGCTTAGGGGGAGGACAGCCCCAGCATTTT. It encodes CASSLGGGQPQHF.